The clone carrying this T cell receptor (beta chain) was counted a few times. This entry comes from a study of blood T cells in healthy people across ages. The individuals who served as donors were healthy Caucasians living in Russia, aged roughly 6 to 100. With 4 bases removed from V and 2 bases from J, the gap between germline ends came to 15 bases. Germline V gene sequence: CDR1 SGHRS, CDR2 YFSETQ. The CDR3 contains 15 residues. For the second PCR, which ran for about 7 to 12 cycles, a sample-barcoded 5' primer and a J-beta primer mix were used. The authors tagged each cDNA molecule using a template-switch adaptor with 12 random nucleotides. Using its own MiXCR run on the 5' RACE reads, TCRdb lists one record per CDR3 protein. The sample yields some 1.6 million distinct CDR3 sequences, about 32% seen once.

The TCR sequence derives from a woman aged 25-40 years in good health. The chain links TRBV5-1 to TRBJ2-5; D possibly corresponds to TRBD2 (6 bases). Sequencing was done on a sample of blood. The CDR3 is CASSVGTSLQETQYF. The DNA for the CDR3 is TGCGCCAGCAGCGTCGGGACTTCCCTTCAAGAGACCCAGTACTTC.